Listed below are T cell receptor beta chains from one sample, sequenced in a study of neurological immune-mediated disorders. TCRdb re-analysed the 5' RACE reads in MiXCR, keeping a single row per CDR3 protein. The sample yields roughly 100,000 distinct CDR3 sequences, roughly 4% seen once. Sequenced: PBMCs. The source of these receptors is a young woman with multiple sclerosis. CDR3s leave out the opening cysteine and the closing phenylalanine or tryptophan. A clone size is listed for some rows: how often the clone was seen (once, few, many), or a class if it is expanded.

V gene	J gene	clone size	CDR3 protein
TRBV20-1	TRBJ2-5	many	SSYTGRQETQY
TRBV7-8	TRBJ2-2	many	ASGGLYGGELF
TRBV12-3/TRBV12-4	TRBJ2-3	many	ASTPRGAGTDTQY
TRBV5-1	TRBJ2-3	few	ASRTGQGAPDTQY
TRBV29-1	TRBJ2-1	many	SVEGTSGYNEQF
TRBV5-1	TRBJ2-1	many	ASSPQLDNEQF
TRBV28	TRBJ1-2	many	ASSPQGALHGYT
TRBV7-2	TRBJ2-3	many	ASSPSRADTQY
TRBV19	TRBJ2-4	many	ASSGISAKNIQY
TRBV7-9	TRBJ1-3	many	ASSLDGGRGSGNTIY
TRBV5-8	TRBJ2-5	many	ASSLPPGQGEETQY
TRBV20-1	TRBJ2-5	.	SARNILARDPETQY
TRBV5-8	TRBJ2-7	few	ASSRTGQVTYEQY
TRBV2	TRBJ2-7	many	ASTQQGPSEQY
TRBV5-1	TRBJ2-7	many	ASSLEGGGTKIHYEQY
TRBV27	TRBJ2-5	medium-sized	ASSTLPQGRGTQY
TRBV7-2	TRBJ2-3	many	ASSLEGGSTQY
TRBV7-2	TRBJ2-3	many	ASSTRGTGFPQY
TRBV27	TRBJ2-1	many	ASSPTPEGSINEQF
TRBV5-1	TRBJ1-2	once	ATGDRGGYT
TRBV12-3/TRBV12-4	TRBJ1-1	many	ASRPRSGGATEAF
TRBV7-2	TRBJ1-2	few	ASSNTGNNYT
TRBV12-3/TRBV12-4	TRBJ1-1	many	ASRLTGANTEAF
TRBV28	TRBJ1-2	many	ASSGQGDRGYT
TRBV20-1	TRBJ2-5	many	SAQTGLETQY
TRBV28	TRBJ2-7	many	ASSPWGGRAYEQY
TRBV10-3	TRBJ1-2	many	AISELTGNYGYT
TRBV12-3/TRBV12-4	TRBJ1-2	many	ASSLGSTGYGYT
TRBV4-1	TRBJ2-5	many	ASSQDLTGWRGEETQY
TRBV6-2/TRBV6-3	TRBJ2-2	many	ASRTGQDTGELF
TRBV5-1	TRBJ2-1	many	ASKEVPGEYNEQF
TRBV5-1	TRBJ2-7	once	ASSLEYGAAYEQY
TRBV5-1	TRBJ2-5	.	ASSFGQGSETQY
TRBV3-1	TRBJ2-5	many	ASSRPDLGGETQY
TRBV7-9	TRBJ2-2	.	ASSSRQGTGELF
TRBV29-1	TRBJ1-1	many	SVRTGGMNTEAF
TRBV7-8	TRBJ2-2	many	ASPPTSGGNTGELF
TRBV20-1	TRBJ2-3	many	SANGVITDTQY
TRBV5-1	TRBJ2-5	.	ASSTQPGQAIETQY
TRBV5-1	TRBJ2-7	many	ASSLDGGGEQY
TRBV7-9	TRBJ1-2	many	ASSAGQNGYT
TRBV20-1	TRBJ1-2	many	SARAGTVVGYT
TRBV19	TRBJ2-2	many	ASSSRTGYTGELF
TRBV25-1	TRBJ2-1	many	ASSEQRHSSYNEQF
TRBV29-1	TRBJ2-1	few	SVSKREGYNEQF
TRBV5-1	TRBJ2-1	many	ASSLASYNEQF
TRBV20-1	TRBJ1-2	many	SANNRGVVDGYT
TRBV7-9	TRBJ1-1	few	ASNRENTEAF
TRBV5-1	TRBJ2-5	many	ASRRQQETQY
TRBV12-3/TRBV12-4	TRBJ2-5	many	ASSFTASGRMETQY
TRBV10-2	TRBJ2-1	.	ASSPGISYNEQF
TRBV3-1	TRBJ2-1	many	ASSQVGAYNEQF
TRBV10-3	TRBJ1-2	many	AISVAADYGYT
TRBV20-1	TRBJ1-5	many	SARVGGANQPQH